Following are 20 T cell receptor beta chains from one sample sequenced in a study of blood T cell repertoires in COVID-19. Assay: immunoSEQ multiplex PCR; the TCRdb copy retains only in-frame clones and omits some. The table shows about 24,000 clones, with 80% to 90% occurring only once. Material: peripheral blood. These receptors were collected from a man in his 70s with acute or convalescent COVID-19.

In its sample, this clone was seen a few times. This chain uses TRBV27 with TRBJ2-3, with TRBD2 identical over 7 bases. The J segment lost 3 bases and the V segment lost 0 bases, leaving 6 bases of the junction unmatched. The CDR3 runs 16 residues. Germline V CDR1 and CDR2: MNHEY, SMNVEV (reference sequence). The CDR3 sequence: CASSLSWGGPTDTQYF. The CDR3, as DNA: TGTGCCAGCAGTTTATCGTGGGGAGGGCCGACAGATACGCAGTATTTT.

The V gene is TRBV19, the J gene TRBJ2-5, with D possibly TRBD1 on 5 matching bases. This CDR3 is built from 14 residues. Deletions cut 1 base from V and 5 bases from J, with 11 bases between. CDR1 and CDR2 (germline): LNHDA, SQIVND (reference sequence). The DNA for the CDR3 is TGTGCCAGTAGTATAGGGGGCGCAGGTGAGACCCAGTACTTC. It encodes CASSIGGAGETQYF.

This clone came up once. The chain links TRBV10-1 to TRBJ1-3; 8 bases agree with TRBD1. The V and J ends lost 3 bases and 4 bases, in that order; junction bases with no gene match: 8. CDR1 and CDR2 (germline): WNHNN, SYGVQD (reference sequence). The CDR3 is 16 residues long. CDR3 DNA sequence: TGCGCCAGCAGTGAAGGACAGGGATTCTCCGGAAACACCATATATTTT. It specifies CASSEGQGFSGNTIYF.

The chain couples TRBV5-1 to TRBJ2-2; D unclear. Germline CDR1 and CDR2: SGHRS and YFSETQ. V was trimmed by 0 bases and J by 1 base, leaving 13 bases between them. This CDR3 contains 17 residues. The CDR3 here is CASSLDAAALNTGELFF. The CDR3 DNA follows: TGCGCCAGCAGCTTGGACGCCGCGGCATTGAACACCGGGGAGCTGTTTTTT.

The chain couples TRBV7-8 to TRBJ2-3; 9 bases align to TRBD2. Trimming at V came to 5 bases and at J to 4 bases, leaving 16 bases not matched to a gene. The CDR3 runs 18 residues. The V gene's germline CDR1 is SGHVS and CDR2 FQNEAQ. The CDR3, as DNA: TGTGCCAGCAGCGCAAGACAGGGTAGCGGGGGTAACGCAGATACGCAGTATTTT. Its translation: CASSARQGSGGNADTQYF.

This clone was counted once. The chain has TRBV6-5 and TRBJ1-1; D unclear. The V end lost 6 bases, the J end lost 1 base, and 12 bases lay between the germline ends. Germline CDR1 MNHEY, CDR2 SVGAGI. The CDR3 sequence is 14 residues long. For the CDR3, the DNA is TGTGCCAGCAGCCGACGAACAGCGAACACTGAAGCTTTCTTT. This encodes CASSRRTANTEAFF.

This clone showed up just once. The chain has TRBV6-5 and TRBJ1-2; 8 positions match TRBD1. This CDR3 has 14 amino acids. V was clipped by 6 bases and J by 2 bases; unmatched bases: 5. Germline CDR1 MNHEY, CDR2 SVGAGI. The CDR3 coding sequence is TGTGCCAGCAGCCGGGACAGGCGAAACTATGGCTACACCTTC. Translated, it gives CASSRDRRNYGYTF.

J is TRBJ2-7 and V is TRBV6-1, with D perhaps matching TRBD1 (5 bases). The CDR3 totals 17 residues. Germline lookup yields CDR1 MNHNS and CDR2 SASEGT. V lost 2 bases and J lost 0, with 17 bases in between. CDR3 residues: CASSEPEQAFSSYEQYF. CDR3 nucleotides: TGTGCCAGCAGTGAACCAGAACAGGCATTTTCCTCCTACGAGCAGTACTTC.

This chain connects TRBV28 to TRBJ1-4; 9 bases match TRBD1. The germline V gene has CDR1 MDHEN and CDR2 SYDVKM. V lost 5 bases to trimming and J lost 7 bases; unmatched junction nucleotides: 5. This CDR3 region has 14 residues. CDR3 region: CASSTDRGREKLFF. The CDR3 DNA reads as TGTGCCAGCAGTACGGACAGGGGTCGTGAAAAACTGTTTTTT.

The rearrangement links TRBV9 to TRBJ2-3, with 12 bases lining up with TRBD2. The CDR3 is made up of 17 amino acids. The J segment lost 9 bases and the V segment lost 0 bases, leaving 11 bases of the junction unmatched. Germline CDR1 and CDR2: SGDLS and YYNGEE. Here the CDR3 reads CASSVATTSGGPMTQYF. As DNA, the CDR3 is TGTGCCAGCAGCGTAGCTACCACTAGCGGGGGGCCAATGACGCAGTATTTT.

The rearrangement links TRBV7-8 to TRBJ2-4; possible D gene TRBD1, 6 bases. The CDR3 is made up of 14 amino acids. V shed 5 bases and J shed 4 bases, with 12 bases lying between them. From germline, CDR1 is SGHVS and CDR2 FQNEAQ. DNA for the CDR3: TGTGCCAGCAGCCCCGGGACATCTAAAAACATTCAGTACTTC. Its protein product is CASSPGTSKNIQYF.

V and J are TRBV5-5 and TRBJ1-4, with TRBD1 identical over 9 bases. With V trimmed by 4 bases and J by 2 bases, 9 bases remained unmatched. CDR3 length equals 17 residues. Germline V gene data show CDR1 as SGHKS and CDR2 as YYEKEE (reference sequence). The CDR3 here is CASSRTTGGVTNEKLFF. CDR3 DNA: TGTGCCAGCAGCCGCACCACAGGGGGCGTCACTAATGAAAAACTGTTTTTT. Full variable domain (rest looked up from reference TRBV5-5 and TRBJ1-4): DAGVTQSPTHLIKTRGQQVTLRCSPISGHKSVSWYQQVLGQGPQFIFQYYEKEERGRGNFPDRFSARQFPNYSSELNVNALLLGDSALYLCASSRTTGGVTNEKLFFGSGTQLSVL.

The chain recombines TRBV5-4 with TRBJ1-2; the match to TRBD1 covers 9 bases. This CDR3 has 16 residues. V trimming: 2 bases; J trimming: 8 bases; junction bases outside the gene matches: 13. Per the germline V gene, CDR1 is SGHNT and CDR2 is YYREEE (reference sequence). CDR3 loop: CASSFGGIQGAGGYTF. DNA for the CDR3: TGTGCCAGCAGCTTTGGGGGAATACAGGGGGCAGGGGGCTACACCTTC.

The CDR3 reads CASSSWGQGATNEKLFF. The CDR3 DNA is TGTGCCAGCAGTTCCTGGGGACAGGGGGCCACTAATGAAAAACTGTTTTTT. This chain joins TRBV28 and TRBJ1-4, with 12 bases identical to TRBD1. With V trimmed by 4 bases and J by 2 bases, 5 bases remained unmatched. CDR1 and CDR2 from the germline V gene are MDHEN and SYDVKM. The CDR3 has 17 residues.

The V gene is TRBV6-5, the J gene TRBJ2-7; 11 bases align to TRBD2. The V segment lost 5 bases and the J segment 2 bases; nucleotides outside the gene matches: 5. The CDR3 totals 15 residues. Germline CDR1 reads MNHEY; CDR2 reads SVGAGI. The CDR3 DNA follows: TGTGCCAGCAGTCCCGGGACTAGCGGTACCTACGAGCAGTACTTC. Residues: CASSPGTSGTYEQYF.

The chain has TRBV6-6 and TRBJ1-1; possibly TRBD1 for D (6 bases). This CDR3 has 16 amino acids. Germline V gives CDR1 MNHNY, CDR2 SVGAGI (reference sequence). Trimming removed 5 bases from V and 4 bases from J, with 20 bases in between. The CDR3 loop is CASSRTLNKGVTEAFF. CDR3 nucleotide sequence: TGTGCCAGCAGTCGAACCCTTAACAAGGGGGTCACTGAAGCTTTCTTT.

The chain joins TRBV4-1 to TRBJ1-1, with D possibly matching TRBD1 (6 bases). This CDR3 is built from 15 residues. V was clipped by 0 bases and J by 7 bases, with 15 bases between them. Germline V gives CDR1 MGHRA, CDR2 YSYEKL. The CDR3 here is CASSQDRKTGSEAFF. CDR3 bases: TGCGCCAGCAGCCAAGATAGGAAAACAGGGAGTGAAGCTTTCTTT.

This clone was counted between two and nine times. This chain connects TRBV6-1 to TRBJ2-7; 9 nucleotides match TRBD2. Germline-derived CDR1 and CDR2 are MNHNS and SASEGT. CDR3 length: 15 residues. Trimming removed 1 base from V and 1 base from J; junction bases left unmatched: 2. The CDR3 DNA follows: TGTGCCAGCAGTGAAGACCTAGCGGGATCCTACGAGCAGTACTTC. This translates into CASSEDLAGSYEQYF.

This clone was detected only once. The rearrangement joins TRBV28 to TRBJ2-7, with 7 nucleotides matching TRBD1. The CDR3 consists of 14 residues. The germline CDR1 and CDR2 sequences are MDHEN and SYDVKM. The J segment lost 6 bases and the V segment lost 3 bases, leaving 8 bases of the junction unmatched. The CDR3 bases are TGTGCCAGCAGTTTCTCGGACAGGTCAGGCGAGCAGTACTTC. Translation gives CASSFSDRSGEQYF.

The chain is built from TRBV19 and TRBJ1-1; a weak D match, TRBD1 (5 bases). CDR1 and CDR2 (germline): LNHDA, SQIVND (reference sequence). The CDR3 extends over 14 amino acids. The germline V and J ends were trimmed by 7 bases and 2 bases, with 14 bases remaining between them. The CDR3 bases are TGTGCCAGTACCACGCCCGGGGGAAACACTGAAGCTTTCTTT. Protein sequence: CASTTPGGNTEAFF.